This TCR beta chain derives from a study of cytomegalovirus exposure and HLA in healthy donors. Study conclusions and caveats: Some V segments, TRBV6-2 and TRBV6-3 among them, were indistinguishable and were therefore excluded. Immune exposure was documented only through CMV serostatus.

With 5 bases removed from V and 8 bases from J, the gap between germline ends came to 18 bases. This CDR3 is 14 amino acids long. The V gene's germline CDR1 is SGHRS and CDR2 YFSETQ. PCR employed 60 Vbeta and 13 Jbeta primers. Authors' methods: Unique TCR beta chains totaled some 78 million in a later count, with roughly 10 million of them shared. The method was immunoSEQ multiplex PCR; TCRdb's version includes in-frame clones alone and lacks a portion of them. V and J calls plus clone size are reproduced from that table; the DNA served to infer D and trimming. The sample comprises around 150,000 clones, 77% of which are singletons, and 2% to 2.5% rests with the top ten. Regarding this clone: Its antigen is undetermined.

The sequenced sample consisted of PBMCs. This clonotype was sampled from a man aged 45-65 years in good health and CMV-seropositive. The J gene is TRBJ2-3, the V gene TRBV5-1; D perhaps matches TRBD2 (6 bases). The CDR3 protein is CASSFREWGGTQYF. In nucleotides, the CDR3 is TGCGCCAGCAGTTTTCGGGAGTGGGGAGGTACGCAGTATTTT.